A selection of T cell receptor beta chains follows, all from one sample in a study of T-cell memory formation after mild COVID-19. TCRdb fed the 5' RACE reads into MiXCR, producing one record per CDR3 protein. The sample comprises about half a million distinct CDR3 sequences, about 20% of which are singletons, and approximately 13% rests with the top ten. The sequencing sample was made of PBMCs or a T cell subset sorted from them (not recorded which). These receptors were collected from an adult woman who had mild COVID-19 (a few samples of this study predate the infection). Cell type and time point are not known. CDR3s include the opening cysteine and the closing phenylalanine or tryptophan. Each record gives: CDR3 protein, CDR3 DNA, J gene, D gene, V gene, clone size. D genes are given only for firm matches. Not all rows give a size; the values are once, few, many and, for expanded clones, a class.

cdr3_aa: CASSQDPGTAPYWALHF
cdr3_nt: TGCGCCAGCAGCCAAGATCCGGGCACTGCTCCGTATTGGGCCCTCCACTTT
j_call: TRBJ1-6
d_call: NA
v_call: TRBV4-1
clone_size: NA

cdr3_aa: CASSSDRDTEAFF
cdr3_nt: TGTGCCAGCAGCTCCGACAGGGATACTGAAGCTTTCTTT
j_call: TRBJ1-1
d_call: TRBD1
v_call: TRBV5-5
clone_size: many

cdr3_aa: CASRDSPYEQYF
cdr3_nt: TGTGCCAGCCGGGACAGCCCCTACGAGCAGTACTTC
j_call: TRBJ2-7
d_call: TRBD1
v_call: TRBV6-2/TRBV6-3
clone_size: NA

cdr3_aa: CASSVERDYEQYF
cdr3_nt: TGTGCCAGCAGCGTAGAGAGGGATTACGAGCAGTACTTC
j_call: TRBJ2-7
d_call: NA
v_call: TRBV9
clone_size: NA

cdr3_aa: CASSVGQDPPYEQYF
cdr3_nt: TGTGCCAGCAGCGTAGGACAGGATCCTCCTTACGAGCAGTACTTC
j_call: TRBJ2-7
d_call: NA
v_call: TRBV9
clone_size: few

cdr3_aa: CASSWGRQETQYF
cdr3_nt: TGTGCCAGCAGCTGGGGGAGGCAAGAGACCCAGTACTTC
j_call: TRBJ2-5
d_call: NA
v_call: TRBV7-6
clone_size: few

cdr3_aa: CASSTATGTPGGYTF
cdr3_nt: TGTGCCAGCTCAACGGCGACAGGGACCCCGGGGGGCTACACCTTC
j_call: TRBJ1-2
d_call: TRBD1
v_call: TRBV18
clone_size: few

cdr3_aa: CASTVDQETQYF
cdr3_nt: TGCGCCAGCACCGTAGACCAAGAGACCCAGTACTTC
j_call: TRBJ2-5
d_call: NA
v_call: TRBV5-1
clone_size: few

cdr3_aa: CASSSSGGPGVELFF
cdr3_nt: TGTGCCAGCAGCTCTAGCGGGGGGCCGGGGGTGGAGCTGTTTTTT
j_call: TRBJ2-2
d_call: TRBD2
v_call: TRBV9
clone_size: NA

cdr3_aa: CATSGLPRDRGYNEQFF
cdr3_nt: TGTGCCACCAGTGGCCTCCCCCGGGACAGGGGCTACAATGAGCAGTTCTTC
j_call: TRBJ2-1
d_call: TRBD1
v_call: TRBV24-1
clone_size: NA

cdr3_aa: CASSPTRTGGNTIYF
cdr3_nt: TGTGCCAGCAGTCCCACCCGGACAGGGGGAAACACCATATATTTT
j_call: TRBJ1-3
d_call: TRBD1
v_call: TRBV6-5
clone_size: NA

cdr3_aa: CASASYNRDHEQFF
cdr3_nt: TGTGCCAGCGCGAGCTATAACAGGGATCATGAGCAGTTCTTC
j_call: TRBJ2-1
d_call: NA
v_call: TRBV5-6
clone_size: NA

cdr3_aa: CASSFRTGPSTDTQYF
cdr3_nt: TGTGCCAGCAGCTTCCGGACAGGCCCTAGCACAGATACGCAGTATTTT
j_call: TRBJ2-3
d_call: TRBD1
v_call: TRBV7-8
clone_size: many

cdr3_aa: CASSHNPQGSYGYTF
cdr3_nt: TGTGCCAGCAGTCATAACCCACAGGGTTCGTACGGCTACACCTTC
j_call: TRBJ1-2
d_call: NA
v_call: TRBV6-5
clone_size: NA

cdr3_aa: CASSSQGATNEKLFF
cdr3_nt: TGCGCCAGCAGCTCGCAGGGAGCAACTAATGAAAAACTGTTTTTT
j_call: TRBJ1-4
d_call: NA
v_call: TRBV5-1
clone_size: few

cdr3_aa: CASSLGGVGKLFF
cdr3_nt: TGTGCCAGCAGCTTGGGAGGGGTTGGAAAACTGTTTTTT
j_call: TRBJ1-4
d_call: NA
v_call: TRBV5-4
clone_size: NA

cdr3_aa: CASRLPGQGSLEQYF
cdr3_nt: TGCGCCAGCAGACTTCCGGGACAGGGCTCCCTCGAGCAGTACTTC
j_call: TRBJ2-7
d_call: TRBD1
v_call: TRBV5-1
clone_size: few

cdr3_aa: CASSSLLGTGDNIQYF
cdr3_nt: TGTGCCAGCAGTTCCCTCCTCGGGACAGGGGATAACATTCAGTACTTC
j_call: TRBJ2-4
d_call: TRBD1
v_call: TRBV7-2
clone_size: few

cdr3_aa: CASSSRSGRVNEQFF
cdr3_nt: TGTGCCAGCAGTTCCCGCTCCGGGAGGGTAAATGAGCAGTTCTTC
j_call: TRBJ2-1
d_call: TRBD2
v_call: TRBV28
clone_size: many

cdr3_aa: CASSPRQGLTTEAFF
cdr3_nt: TGTGCCAGCAGCCCGCGACAGGGATTGACTACTGAAGCTTTCTTT
j_call: TRBJ1-1
d_call: TRBD1
v_call: TRBV11-2
clone_size: few

cdr3_aa: CASGTGGVTEAFF
cdr3_nt: TGTGCCAGCGGAACAGGGGGGGTCACTGAAGCTTTCTTT
j_call: TRBJ1-1
d_call: TRBD1
v_call: TRBV2
clone_size: many

cdr3_aa: CSASLGGNSPLHF
cdr3_nt: TGCAGTGCTAGTCTAGGGGGTAATTCACCCCTCCACTTT
j_call: TRBJ1-6
d_call: NA
v_call: TRBV20-1
clone_size: NA

cdr3_aa: CSVHDGPLGANVLTF
cdr3_nt: TGCAGCGTCCATGATGGCCCACTAGGGGCCAACGTCCTGACTTTC
j_call: TRBJ2-6
d_call: NA
v_call: TRBV29-1
clone_size: NA

cdr3_aa: CSARWDSSEQYF
cdr3_nt: TGCAGTGCTAGGTGGGACTCTTCCGAGCAGTACTTC
j_call: TRBJ2-7
d_call: NA
v_call: TRBV20-1
clone_size: NA

cdr3_aa: CASSSLAGTAEQYF
cdr3_nt: TGTGCCAGCAGTTCCTTAGCGGGAACTGCTGAGCAGTACTTC
j_call: TRBJ2-7
d_call: TRBD2
v_call: TRBV27
clone_size: few

cdr3_aa: CAISELGDSDNEQFF
cdr3_nt: TGTGCCATCAGTGAACTGGGGGATTCGGACAATGAGCAGTTCTTC
j_call: TRBJ2-1
d_call: NA
v_call: TRBV10-3
clone_size: few

cdr3_aa: CASSMLTGGRDGYTF
cdr3_nt: TGTGCCAGTAGTATGTTGACAGGCGGTCGAGATGGCTACACCTTC
j_call: TRBJ1-2
d_call: NA
v_call: TRBV19
clone_size: few

cdr3_aa: CASITWGEGGEKLFF
cdr3_nt: TGTGCCAGCATTACCTGGGGGGAAGGAGGTGAAAAACTGTTTTTT
j_call: TRBJ1-4
d_call: NA
v_call: TRBV6-6
clone_size: few

cdr3_aa: CASSPTGADGYTF
cdr3_nt: TGTGCCAGCAGCCCTACAGGGGCTGATGGCTACACCTTC
j_call: TRBJ1-2
d_call: TRBD1
v_call: TRBV7-6
clone_size: few

cdr3_aa: CASRQLSQFYGYTF
cdr3_nt: TGTGCCAGCAGGCAACTCTCACAGTTCTATGGCTACACCTTC
j_call: TRBJ1-2
d_call: NA
v_call: TRBV2
clone_size: NA

cdr3_aa: CASSQSGKEQYF
cdr3_nt: TGTGCCAGCAGCCAATCAGGGAAAGAGCAGTACTTC
j_call: TRBJ2-7
d_call: NA
v_call: TRBV3-1
clone_size: once

cdr3_aa: CASSYWGASTDTQYF
cdr3_nt: TGCGCCAGCAGCTATTGGGGCGCCAGCACAGATACGCAGTATTTT
j_call: TRBJ2-3
d_call: NA
v_call: TRBV5-1
clone_size: NA

cdr3_aa: CATSESPGQGVYNEQFF
cdr3_nt: TGTGCCACCAGTGAATCACCGGGACAGGGAGTCTACAATGAGCAGTTCTTC
j_call: TRBJ2-1
d_call: TRBD1
v_call: TRBV24-1
clone_size: NA

cdr3_aa: CASSSRGTGTYNEQLF
cdr3_nt: TGCGCCAGCAGCTCCCGCGGCACAGGAACCTACAATGAGCAGTTATTC
j_call: TRBJ2-1
d_call: NA
v_call: TRBV5-1
clone_size: NA

cdr3_aa: CASSQGRRRANTGELFF
cdr3_nt: TGCGCCAGCAGCCAAGGGCGTCGGCGGGCGAACACCGGGGAGCTGTTTTTT
j_call: TRBJ2-2
d_call: NA
v_call: TRBV4-3
clone_size: NA

cdr3_aa: CASSSGRGWPNEKLFF
cdr3_nt: TGTGCCAGCAGCTCAGGTCGGGGGTGGCCTAATGAAAAACTGTTTTTT
j_call: TRBJ1-4
d_call: NA
v_call: TRBV7-9
clone_size: few

cdr3_aa: CASRLGGLSNQPQHF
cdr3_nt: TGTGCCAGCAGGTTAGGGGGGCTGAGCAATCAGCCCCAGCATTTT
j_call: TRBJ1-5
d_call: NA
v_call: TRBV12-3/TRBV12-4
clone_size: few

cdr3_aa: CATSTGKQPQHF
cdr3_nt: TGTGCCACTTCGACAGGGAAACAGCCCCAGCATTTT
j_call: TRBJ1-5
d_call: TRBD1
v_call: TRBV2
clone_size: NA

cdr3_aa: CASSLVVRNRQETQYF
cdr3_nt: TGCGCCAGCAGCTTGGTGGTTCGTAACAGACAAGAGACCCAGTACTTC
j_call: TRBJ2-5
d_call: NA
v_call: TRBV5-1
clone_size: many

cdr3_aa: CSVGSSTQPQHF
cdr3_nt: TGCAGCGTTGGGAGTTCAACTCAGCCCCAGCATTTT
j_call: TRBJ1-5
d_call: NA
v_call: TRBV29-1
clone_size: NA

cdr3_aa: CSARRLNYGYTF
cdr3_nt: TGCAGTGCTCGCAGACTCAACTATGGCTACACCTTC
j_call: TRBJ1-2
d_call: NA
v_call: TRBV20-1
clone_size: NA

cdr3_aa: CASSRVAGVLTDTQYF
cdr3_nt: TGTGCCAGCAGCAGAGTGGCGGGGGTACTCACAGATACGCAGTATTTT
j_call: TRBJ2-3
d_call: TRBD2
v_call: TRBV7-9
clone_size: NA

cdr3_aa: CATSRDLSGGNEQFF
cdr3_nt: TGTGCCACCAGCAGAGATCTATCAGGTGGCAATGAGCAGTTCTTC
j_call: TRBJ2-1
d_call: NA
v_call: TRBV15
clone_size: NA

cdr3_aa: CASSFGGLQETQYF
cdr3_nt: TGTGCCAGCAGCTTCGGGGGACTCCAAGAGACCCAGTACTTC
j_call: TRBJ2-5
d_call: NA
v_call: TRBV7-9
clone_size: NA

cdr3_aa: CASSLLPTGDTEAFF
cdr3_nt: TGTGCCAGCAGCTTACTCCCCACTGGGGACACTGAAGCTTTCTTT
j_call: TRBJ1-1
d_call: NA
v_call: TRBV11-2
clone_size: NA

cdr3_aa: CASSVGTVANTEAFF
cdr3_nt: TGTGCCAGCAGCGTAGGTACAGTAGCGAACACTGAAGCTTTCTTT
j_call: TRBJ1-1
d_call: NA
v_call: TRBV9
clone_size: NA

cdr3_aa: CASSSRRTAGAMTDTQYF
cdr3_nt: TGTGCCAGCAGTTCCCGGAGAACGGCGGGAGCTATGACAGATACGCAGTATTTT
j_call: TRBJ2-3
d_call: TRBD2
v_call: TRBV12-3/TRBV12-4
clone_size: few

cdr3_aa: CSARGPDTEAFF
cdr3_nt: TGCAGTGCTAGAGGTCCGGACACTGAAGCTTTCTTT
j_call: TRBJ1-1
d_call: NA
v_call: TRBV20-1
clone_size: many

cdr3_aa: CAWSALVGATEAFF
cdr3_nt: TGTGCCTGGAGTGCCCTCGTTGGGGCCACTGAAGCTTTCTTT
j_call: TRBJ1-1
d_call: NA
v_call: TRBV30
clone_size: few

cdr3_aa: CASSQVGRTVSGANVLTF
cdr3_nt: TGCGCCAGCAGCCAAGTGGGACGGACAGTCTCTGGGGCCAACGTCCTGACTTTC
j_call: TRBJ2-6
d_call: NA
v_call: TRBV4-1
clone_size: many

cdr3_aa: CASSYTGTSGRALAEQYF
cdr3_nt: TGTGCCAGCAGCTACACCGGGACTAGCGGGAGGGCCTTAGCCGAGCAGTACTTC
j_call: TRBJ2-7
d_call: TRBD2
v_call: TRBV5-4
clone_size: NA

cdr3_aa: CASSFTSGRGLYNEQFF
cdr3_nt: TGTGCCAGCAGCTTCACTAGCGGGAGGGGCCTCTACAATGAGCAGTTCTTC
j_call: TRBJ2-1
d_call: TRBD2
v_call: TRBV7-9
clone_size: NA

cdr3_aa: CATSDTGTGRPNEQFF
cdr3_nt: TGTGCCACCAGTGACACTGGGACAGGGAGACCCAATGAGCAGTTCTTC
j_call: TRBJ2-1
d_call: TRBD1
v_call: TRBV24-1
clone_size: NA

cdr3_aa: CASSFEGVTEAFF
cdr3_nt: TGCGCCAGCAGCTTTGAGGGGGTCACTGAAGCTTTCTTT
j_call: TRBJ1-1
d_call: NA
v_call: TRBV5-1
clone_size: few

cdr3_aa: CAIQGGYGYTF
cdr3_nt: TGTGCCATTCAGGGGGGCTATGGCTACACCTTC
j_call: TRBJ1-2
d_call: TRBD1
v_call: TRBV10-3
clone_size: few

cdr3_aa: CASSRDFGYEQYF
cdr3_nt: TGTGCCAGTAGTAGGGACTTTGGGTACGAGCAGTACTTC
j_call: TRBJ2-7
d_call: NA
v_call: TRBV19
clone_size: few